The subject of this entry is one TCR beta chain. Its cognate antigen is unknown. This record comes from a study of T cells after yellow fever vaccination. Looking at the study overall: Preparation of the low-cell-number fractions used SMART-Seq v4 Ultra Low Input. Study-level results: The appearance of a small share of clonotypes in both CD4 and CD8 compartments was observed.

This CDR3 is built from 15 residues. The germline V gene encodes CDR1 LGHDT and CDR2 YNNKEL (reference sequence). V dropped 2 bases and J dropped 3; count of bases not matched to a gene: 6. In TCRdb, the 5' RACE reads were re-called with MiXCR into one record per CDR3 protein. Seen here are hundreds of thousands of distinct CDR3 sequences, about 3.5% observed once, and the top ten hold less than 25%. This TCR came from a man aged 18 to 30 who received the YFV17D yellow fever vaccine. Sample: PBMCs, taken on the day of the yellow fever booster vaccination. V and J are TRBV3-1 and TRBJ2-7; TRBD2 matches 8 bases. CDR3 region: CASSQRGSGDYEQYF. The CDR3, as DNA: TGTGCCAGCAGCCAAAGAGGTAGCGGGGACTACGAGCAGTACTTC.